The 6 T cell receptor beta chains given below trace back to one sample, sequenced in a study of cytomegalovirus exposure and HLA in healthy donors. A multiplex PCR was run with 60 Vbeta primers and 13 Jbeta primers. Sequencing was performed with immunoSEQ multiplex PCR; in TCRdb, only in-frame clones are kept and a portion is missing. This sample has tens of thousands of clones; roughly three quarters occur once, and the top ten carry more than 3%. What was sequenced was PBMCs. All receptors come from a man between 18 and 35 years old in good health and CMV-seronegative.

Only one count was recorded for this clone. The CDR3 DNA is TGTGCCAGCAGCTCATACCCCGGGACTTCAACAGATACGCAGTATTTT. The encoded protein is CASSSYPGTSTDTQYF. The V gene is TRBV7-3, the J gene TRBJ2-3, with TRBD2 as a possible D gene (6 bases). Per the germline V gene, CDR1 is SGHTA and CDR2 is FQGTGA. CDR3 length: 16 residues. V gave up 4 bases and J gave up 3 bases, with 17 bases separating them.

J is TRBJ1-6 and V is TRBV15; no definite D call. Trimming took 0 bases from V and 0 from J, leaving 12 bases between them. CDR3 length: 18 residues. Germline loops: CDR1 LNHNV, CDR2 YYDKDF (reference sequence). The CDR3 DNA reads TGTGCCACCAGCAGAGATGGATTCGGGAGCTCCTATAATTCACCCCTCCACTTT. It yields the protein CATSRDGFGSSYNSPLHF.

The chain couples TRBV5-4 to TRBJ2-7; maybe TRBD1 (6 bases). Deletions cut 2 bases from V and 0 bases from J, with 18 bases between. Germline CDR1 is SGHNT and CDR2 is YYREEE (reference sequence). The CDR3 contains 17 residues. DNA for the CDR3: TGTGCCAGCAGCTTCCCCAGGGGCGCCTACGGCTCCTACGAGCAGTACTTC. It specifies CASSFPRGAYGSYEQYF.

This chain links TRBV4-1 with TRBJ2-4; 10 bases are shared with TRBD2. CDR1 and CDR2 from the germline V gene are MGHRA and YSYEKL. V dropped 3 bases and J dropped 4; count of bases not matched to a gene: 6. The CDR3 totals 16 residues. As DNA, the CDR3 is TGCGCCAGCAGCCAGGACCTAGCGGGGGTAAAAAACATTCAGTACTTC. This gives the protein CASSQDLAGVKNIQYF.

Here the CDR3 DNA reads TGTGCCAGCCGACGGGGGGCGGACACCGGGGAGCTGTTTTTT. It yields the protein CASRRGADTGELFF. The chain couples TRBV6-4 to TRBJ2-2, with D possibly matching TRBD2 (7 bases). V lost 8 bases and J 3 bases, leaving 13 bases between the germline ends. The CDR3 runs to 14 residues. CDR1 and CDR2 (germline): MRHNA, SNTAGT.

The V call is TRBV7-3, the J call TRBJ2-2, with a tentative D call TRBD1 (6 bases). Germline loops: CDR1 SGHTA, CDR2 FQGTGA. The CDR3 is made up of 16 amino acids. V was cut by 4 bases and J by 5 bases, with 17 bases left in between. The CDR3: CASSYFTGSGTGELFF. The CDR3 nucleotides read TGTGCCAGCAGCTACTTTACAGGGTCGGGAACCGGGGAGCTGTTTTTT.